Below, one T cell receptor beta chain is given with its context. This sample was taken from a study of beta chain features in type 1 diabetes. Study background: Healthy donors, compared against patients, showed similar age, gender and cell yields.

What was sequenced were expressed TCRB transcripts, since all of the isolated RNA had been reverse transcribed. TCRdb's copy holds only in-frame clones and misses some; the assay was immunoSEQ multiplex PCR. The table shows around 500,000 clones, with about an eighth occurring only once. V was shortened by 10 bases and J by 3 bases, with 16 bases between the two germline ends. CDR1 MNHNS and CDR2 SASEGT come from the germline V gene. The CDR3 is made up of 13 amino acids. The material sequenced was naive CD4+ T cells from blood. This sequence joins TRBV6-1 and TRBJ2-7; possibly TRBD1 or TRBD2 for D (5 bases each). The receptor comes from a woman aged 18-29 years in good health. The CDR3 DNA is TGTGCCATCGTGGGACCGCCGGGCTACGAGCAGTACGTC. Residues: CAIVGPPGYEQYV.